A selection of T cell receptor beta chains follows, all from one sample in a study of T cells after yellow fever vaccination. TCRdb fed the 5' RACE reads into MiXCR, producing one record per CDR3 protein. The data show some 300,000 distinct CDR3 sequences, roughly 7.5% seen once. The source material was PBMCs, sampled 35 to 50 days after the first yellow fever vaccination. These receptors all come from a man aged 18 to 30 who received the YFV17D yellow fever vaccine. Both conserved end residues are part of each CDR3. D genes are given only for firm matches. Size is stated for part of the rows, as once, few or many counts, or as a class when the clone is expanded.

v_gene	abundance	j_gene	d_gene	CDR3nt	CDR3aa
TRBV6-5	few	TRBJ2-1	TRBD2	TGTGCCAGCAGTTACATTCTAGCGGGGGAGCAGTTCTTC	CASSYILAGEQFF
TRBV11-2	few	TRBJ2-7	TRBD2	TGTGCCAGCAGCCTGTCGGGACTAGCGGGGACCTACGAGCAGTACTTC	CASSLSGLAGTYEQYF
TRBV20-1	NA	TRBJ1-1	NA	TGCAGTGCTAGGAGGTCGGGCCACGGGGGGACTGAAGCTTTCTTT	CSARRSGHGGTEAFF
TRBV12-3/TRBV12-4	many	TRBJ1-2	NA	TGTGCCAGCTCTCGGCGGGACTATGGCTACACCTTC	CASSRRDYGYTF
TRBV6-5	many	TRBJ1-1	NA	TGTGCCAGCAGTTACTCCGGCCGGGTGAACACTGAAGCTTTCTTT	CASSYSGRVNTEAFF
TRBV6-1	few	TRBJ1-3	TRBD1	TGTGCCAGCAGTCCAGGACAGGGGGCTGGAAACACCATATATTTT	CASSPGQGAGNTIYF
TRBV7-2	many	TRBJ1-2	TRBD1	TGTGCCAGAGCAGGACAGGGATCCTATGGCTACACCTTC	CARAGQGSYGYTF
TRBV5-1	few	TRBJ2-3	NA	TGCGCCAGCAGCTTGGGGGCCTCGGAAGATACGCAGTATTTT	CASSLGASEDTQYF
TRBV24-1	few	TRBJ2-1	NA	TGTGCCACCACCTCTAGGTACAATGAGCAGTTCTTC	CATTSRYNEQFF
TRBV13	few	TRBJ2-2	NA	TGTGCCAGCAGCTTATCGTCGGTGTTGCTTTTT	CASSLSSVLLF
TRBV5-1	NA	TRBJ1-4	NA	TGCGCCAGCAGCTTGTTACAGGCTACAACTAATGAAAAACTGTTTTTT	CASSLLQATTNEKLFF
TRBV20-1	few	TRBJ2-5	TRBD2	TGCAGTGCTAGGGGTAGTAGCGGGGGAGGGACCCAGTACTTC	CSARGSSGGGTQYF
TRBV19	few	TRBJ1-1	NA	TGTGCCAGTACCTACAGGAGCAACCTTAACACTGAAGCTTTCTTT	CASTYRSNLNTEAFF
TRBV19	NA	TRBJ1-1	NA	TGTGCCAGTAGTACCTACCGGGGCCAGAACACTGAAGCTTTCTTT	CASSTYRGQNTEAFF
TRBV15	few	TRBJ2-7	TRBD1	TGTGCCACCAGAAGGGGGCCGAACCCCGGTCAGTACTTC	CATRRGPNPGQYF
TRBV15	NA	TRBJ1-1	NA	TGTGCCACCAGCAGAGATCCTTACACTGAAGCTTTCTTT	CATSRDPYTEAFF
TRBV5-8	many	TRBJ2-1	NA	TGTGCCAGCAGCCCGGACGGGGATAGGCAGTTCTTC	CASSPDGDRQFF
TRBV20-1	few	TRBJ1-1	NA	TGCAGTGCTAGAGAGGTGGGAGGTGGGGACACTGAAGCTTTCTTT	CSAREVGGGDTEAFF
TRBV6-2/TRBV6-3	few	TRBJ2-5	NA	TGTGCCACCTGCAGATCAGGGGCCCGTCAAGAGACCCAGTACTTC	CATCRSGARQETQYF
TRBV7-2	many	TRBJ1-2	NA	TGTGCCAGCAGCTCTAATGCAGGGTCCTATGGCTACACCTTC	CASSSNAGSYGYTF
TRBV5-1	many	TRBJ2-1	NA	TGCGCCAGCAGCTTAGGGGGACTCTCCTACAATGAGCAGTTCTTC	CASSLGGLSYNEQFF
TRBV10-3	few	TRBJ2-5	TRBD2	TGTGCCATCAGTGCCAGCGGGGGGGGGGAGACCCAGTACTTC	CAISASGGGETQYF
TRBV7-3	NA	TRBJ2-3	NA	TGTGCCAGCAGGCCGACAGGACAACGCACAGATACGCAGTATTTT	CASRPTGQRTDTQYF
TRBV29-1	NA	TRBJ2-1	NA	TGCAGCGGGGGGGGGACAGTCTACAATGAGCAGTTCTTC	CSGGGTVYNEQFF
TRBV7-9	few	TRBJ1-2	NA	TGTGCCAGCAGCTTAGACTCGGGTTTAGGGAACTATGGCTACACCTTC	CASSLDSGLGNYGYTF
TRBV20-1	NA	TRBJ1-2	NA	TGCAGTCCTCCTCAGGCGTCCTGGGGCTACACCTTC	CSPPQASWGYTF
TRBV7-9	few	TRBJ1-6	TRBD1	TGTGCCAGCAGCTTATACAGGGGATCCTCCGATTCACCCCTCCACTTT	CASSLYRGSSDSPLHF
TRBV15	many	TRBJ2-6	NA	TGTGCCACCGGCCGCAGGAGACGGTTCTCTGGGGCCAACGTCCTGACTTTC	CATGRRRRFSGANVLTF
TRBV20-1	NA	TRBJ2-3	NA	TGCAGTGCTAGAGATCCCCGGGACCACGGGGATACGCAGTATTTT	CSARDPRDHGDTQYF
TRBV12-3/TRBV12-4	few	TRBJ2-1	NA	TGTGCCAGCAGTTTGTATCACACGTCGACCGGGAATGAGCAGTTCTTC	CASSLYHTSTGNEQFF
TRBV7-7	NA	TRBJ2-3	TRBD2	TGTGCCAGCAGCCCAGGACTAGCGGGATCTGGAGGTGATACGCAGTATTTT	CASSPGLAGSGGDTQYF
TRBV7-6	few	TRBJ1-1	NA	TGTGCCAGCAGCCCTACTTCAAACACTGAAGCTTTCTTT	CASSPTSNTEAFF
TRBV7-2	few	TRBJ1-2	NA	TGTGCCAGCAGCCCAGACAGATATAACTATGGCTACACCTTC	CASSPDRYNYGYTF
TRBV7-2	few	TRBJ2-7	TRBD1	TGTGCCAGCAGCTTGAATGTGGACAGGGGTAACGAGCAGTACTTC	CASSLNVDRGNEQYF
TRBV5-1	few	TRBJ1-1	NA	TGCGCCAGCAGCGCCCGGGGCTCCCCGATAGAGAACACTGAAGCTTTCTTT	CASSARGSPIENTEAFF
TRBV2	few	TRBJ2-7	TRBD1	TGTGCCAGCAGGACCGGGACAGGGCTGTACGAGCAGTACTTC	CASRTGTGLYEQYF
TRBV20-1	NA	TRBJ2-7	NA	TGCAGTGCTCCAGATACGGGGACGGGCTCCTACGAGCAGTACTTC	CSAPDTGTGSYEQYF
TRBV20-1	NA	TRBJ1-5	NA	TGCTGTGCTAGAGAGAGGGCGGGACCGTACAATCAGCCCCAGCATTTT	CCARERAGPYNQPQHF
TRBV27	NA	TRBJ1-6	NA	TGTGCCAGCAGTTCCGACAGAACCTCCTATAATTCACCCCTCCACTTT	CASSSDRTSYNSPLHF
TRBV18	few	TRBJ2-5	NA	TGTGCCAGCTCACCGAAGACAGCGAACCAAGAGACCCAGTACTTC	CASSPKTANQETQYF
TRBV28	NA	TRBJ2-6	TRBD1	TGTGCCAGCAGCCTCGGACAGGGGGCCGGTGGGGCCAACGTCCTGACTTTC	CASSLGQGAGGANVLTF
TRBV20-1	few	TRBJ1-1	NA	TGCAGTGCTAGTTTCGGGGGCCCGGACACTGAAGCTTTCTTT	CSASFGGPDTEAFF
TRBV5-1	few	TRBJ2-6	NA	TGCGCCAGCAGCTTCGGCGGAAACTCTGGGGCCAACGTCCTGACTTTC	CASSFGGNSGANVLTF
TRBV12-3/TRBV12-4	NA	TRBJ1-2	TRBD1	TGTGCCAGCAGTCCAACTGCGACAGGGTTCTATGGCTACACCTTC	CASSPTATGFYGYTF
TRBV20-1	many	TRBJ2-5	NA	TGCAGTGCTAGGCAGTCCCTCCAAGAGACCCAGTACTTC	CSARQSLQETQYF
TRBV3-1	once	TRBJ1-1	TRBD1	TGTGCCAGCAGCCAAGGATCAGGGGGATCGGGGACTATTGCTATCTTT	CASSQGSGGSGTIAIF
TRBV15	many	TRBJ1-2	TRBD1	TGTGCCACCAGCAGAGATCAGGTAGCACAGGGGGCCTCTGGCTACACCTTC	CATSRDQVAQGASGYTF
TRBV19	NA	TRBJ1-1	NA	TGTGCCAGTAGCCAGGGGTTGGACACTGAAGCTTTCTTT	CASSQGLDTEAFF
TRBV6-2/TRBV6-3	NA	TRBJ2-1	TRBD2	TGTGCCAGCGGCTTCACCCGACTAGCGAGGAATGAGCAGTTCTTC	CASGFTRLARNEQFF
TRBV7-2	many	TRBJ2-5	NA	TGCGCCAGCAGCTTGGGGGGTACCAAGGAGACCCAGTACTTC	CASSLGGTKETQYF
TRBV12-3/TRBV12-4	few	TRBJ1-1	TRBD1	TGTGCCAGCAGTCCCCGGACAGGGGTCGAGACTGAAGCTTTCTTT	CASSPRTGVETEAFF
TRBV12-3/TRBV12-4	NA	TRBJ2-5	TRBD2	TGTGCCAGCAGTCCATATCTAGCGGGGGTCTCCGGGACCCAGAACTTC	CASSPYLAGVSGTQNF
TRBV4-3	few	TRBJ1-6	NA	TGCGCCAGCAGCCAAGGAACAGTGGGATATTCACCCCTCCACTTT	CASSQGTVGYSPLHF
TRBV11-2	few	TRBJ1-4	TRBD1	TGTGCCAGCAGCTTAGACGGCAGGGGGAGAACGGGTGAAAAACTGTTTTTT	CASSLDGRGRTGEKLFF
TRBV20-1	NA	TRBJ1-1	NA	TGCAGTGCCGATTCCGGCCCTAATACTGAAGCTTTCTTT	CSADSGPNTEAFF
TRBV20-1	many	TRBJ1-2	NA	TGCAGTGCTAGAGATTACGGCAGGGACTATGGCTACACCTTC	CSARDYGRDYGYTF
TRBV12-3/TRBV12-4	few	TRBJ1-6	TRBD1	TGTGCCAGCAGGGGGGGACAGACAGATTCACCCCTCCACTTT	CASRGGQTDSPLHF
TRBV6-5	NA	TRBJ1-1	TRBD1	TGTGCCAGCAGTTACACGACCACAGGGGCGGCCACTGAAGCTTTCTTT	CASSYTTTGAATEAFF
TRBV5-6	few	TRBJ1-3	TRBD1	TGTGCCAGCAGCCCGACAGGGGCCGTCGGAAACACCATATATTTT	CASSPTGAVGNTIYF
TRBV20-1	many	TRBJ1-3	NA	TGCAGTGCCGAGCACGGGGCCTCTGGAAACACCATATATTTT	CSAEHGASGNTIYF